Listed below are T cell receptor beta chains from one sample, sequenced in a study of post-analysis software for immune sequencing data. TCRdb recomputed calls from the PCR reads with MiXCR, one row per CDR3 protein. The repertoire holds about 680,000 distinct CDR3 sequences, with 59% as singletons. The sequenced material came from blood. The receptor set was obtained from a girl aged 2-10 years with multiple sclerosis. Each CDR3 is given with its conserved first and last residue. The order of the fields is CDR3 protein, CDR3 DNA, CDR3 length, clone size, J gene, V gene, D gene. A D gene is named only where the DNA matches it firmly. The size entry is marked missing in some rows and otherwise reads once, few, many or a size class.

cdr3_aa: CSVASSYEQYF; cdr3_nt: TGCAGCGTCGCATCCTCCTACGAGCAGTACTTC; cdr3_length: 11; clone_size: NA; j_call: TRBJ2-7; v_call: TRBV29-1; d_call: NA
cdr3_aa: CASSGYRGLNTEAFF; cdr3_nt: TGTGCCAGCAGTGGATACAGGGGGTTGAACACTGAAGCTTTCTTT; cdr3_length: 15; clone_size: NA; j_call: TRBJ1-1; v_call: TRBV28; d_call: TRBD1
cdr3_aa: CASSQKRTPGTDTQYF; cdr3_nt: TGCGCCAGCAGCCAAAAGAGGACACCGGGCACAGATACGCAGTATTTT; cdr3_length: 16; clone_size: NA; j_call: TRBJ2-3; v_call: TRBV4-1; d_call: NA
cdr3_aa: CASSFLMGGRTEQFF; cdr3_nt: TGTGCCAGCAGTTTCCTGATGGGTGGGCGTACTGAGCAGTTCTTC; cdr3_length: 15; clone_size: NA; j_call: TRBJ2-1; v_call: TRBV27; d_call: NA
cdr3_aa: CSARRQGISNQPQHF; cdr3_nt: TGCAGTGCTAGACGACAGGGTATCAGCAATCAGCCCCAGCATTTT; cdr3_length: 15; clone_size: once; j_call: TRBJ1-5; v_call: TRBV20-1; d_call: TRBD1
cdr3_aa: CASSFTGPYGYTF; cdr3_nt: TGTGCCAGCAGTTTTACAGGTCCCTATGGCTACACCTTC; cdr3_length: 13; clone_size: NA; j_call: TRBJ1-2; v_call: TRBV12-3/TRBV12-4; d_call: NA
cdr3_aa: CASGRDTAYEQYF; cdr3_nt: TGTGCTAGTGGTCGGGACACGGCCTACGAGCAGTACTTC; cdr3_length: 13; clone_size: NA; j_call: TRBJ2-7; v_call: TRBV12-5; d_call: NA
cdr3_aa: CSVEDRGATGGFAEAFF; cdr3_nt: TGCAGCGTTGAAGATCGAGGGGCGACAGGGGGCTTCGCTGAAGCTTTCTTT; cdr3_length: 17; clone_size: once; j_call: TRBJ1-1; v_call: TRBV29-1; d_call: TRBD1
cdr3_aa: CASSPGQDDTGELFF; cdr3_nt: TGCGCCAGCAGCCCCGGACAGGACGACACCGGGGAGCTGTTTTTT; cdr3_length: 15; clone_size: few; j_call: TRBJ2-2; v_call: TRBV5-1; d_call: TRBD1
cdr3_aa: CASSQVPPGTGGTNEKLFF; cdr3_nt: TGCGCCAGCAGCCAAGTCCCGCCCGGGACAGGGGGAACTAATGAAAAACTGTTTTTT; cdr3_length: 19; clone_size: NA; j_call: TRBJ1-4; v_call: TRBV4-1; d_call: TRBD1
cdr3_aa: CASSLDSGEPTF; cdr3_nt: TGTGCCAGCAGCTTAGACAGTGGCGAACCCACCTTC; cdr3_length: 12; clone_size: once; j_call: TRBJ1-2; v_call: TRBV7-2; d_call: NA
cdr3_aa: CASSVQGSSYNEQFF; cdr3_nt: TGTGCCAGTAGCGTTCAGGGCAGCTCCTACAATGAGCAGTTCTTC; cdr3_length: 15; clone_size: few; j_call: TRBJ2-1; v_call: TRBV9; d_call: NA
cdr3_aa: CSAWELGEQYF; cdr3_nt: TGCAGTGCTTGGGAACTAGGTGAGCAGTACTTC; cdr3_length: 11; clone_size: NA; j_call: TRBJ2-7; v_call: TRBV20-1; d_call: NA
cdr3_aa: CASSHADRGYEQYF; cdr3_nt: TGTGCCAGCAGCCACGCCGACAGGGGTTACGAGCAGTACTTC; cdr3_length: 14; clone_size: few; j_call: TRBJ2-7; v_call: TRBV7-6; d_call: TRBD1
cdr3_aa: CASSLPRGYSNQPQHF; cdr3_nt: TGTGCCAGCAGCTTACCTAGGGGTTATAGCAATCAGCCCCAGCATTTT; cdr3_length: 16; clone_size: NA; j_call: TRBJ1-5; v_call: TRBV7-9; d_call: NA
cdr3_aa: CASSPNLAGELGYNEQFF; cdr3_nt: TGTGCCAGTAGTCCCAACCTGGCGGGGGAACTGGGCTACAATGAGCAGTTCTTC; cdr3_length: 18; clone_size: NA; j_call: TRBJ2-1; v_call: TRBV19; d_call: TRBD2
cdr3_aa: CASSLVGRGREGGYTF; cdr3_nt: TGCGCCAGCAGCTTGGTTGGCAGGGGGCGCGAGGGAGGCTACACCTTC; cdr3_length: 16; clone_size: once; j_call: TRBJ1-2; v_call: TRBV5-1; d_call: TRBD1
cdr3_aa: CASSPSGGGAGDTQYF; cdr3_nt: TGCGCCAGCAGCCCCTCCGGCGGGGGGGCCGGGGATACGCAGTATTTT; cdr3_length: 16; clone_size: NA; j_call: TRBJ2-3; v_call: TRBV4-1; d_call: TRBD2
cdr3_aa: CSARPLAGEGGNEQFF; cdr3_nt: TGCAGTGCCAGACCCCTAGCGGGAGAAGGGGGGAATGAGCAGTTCTTC; cdr3_length: 16; clone_size: NA; j_call: TRBJ2-1; v_call: TRBV20-1; d_call: TRBD2
cdr3_aa: CASSLVTSNEQFF; cdr3_nt: TGTGCCAGCAGCTTAGTCACTAGCAATGAGCAGTTCTTC; cdr3_length: 13; clone_size: NA; j_call: TRBJ2-1; v_call: TRBV7-2; d_call: NA
cdr3_aa: CASSLPGRQYEQFF; cdr3_nt: TGCGCCAGCAGCCTCCCAGGTCGACAATATGAGCAGTTCTTC; cdr3_length: 14; clone_size: NA; j_call: TRBJ2-1; v_call: TRBV5-1; d_call: NA
cdr3_aa: CSVGTQGRAQYF; cdr3_nt: TGCAGCGTCGGGACTCAAGGCAGGGCCCAGTACTTC; cdr3_length: 12; clone_size: few; j_call: TRBJ2-7; v_call: TRBV29-1; d_call: NA
cdr3_aa: CASGSGNSVRYTF; cdr3_nt: TGTGCTAGTGGTTCAGGAAACAGCGTTCGCTACACCTTC; cdr3_length: 13; clone_size: NA; j_call: TRBJ1-2; v_call: TRBV12-5; d_call: NA
cdr3_aa: CASSVVASRENEQFF; cdr3_nt: TGTGCCAGCAGCGTAGTGGCTAGCAGGGAGAATGAGCAGTTCTTC; cdr3_length: 15; clone_size: NA; j_call: TRBJ2-1; v_call: TRBV9; d_call: NA
cdr3_aa: CSVGPRLSAEAFF; cdr3_nt: TGCAGCGTTGGGCCCAGGTTAAGCGCTGAAGCTTTCTTT; cdr3_length: 13; clone_size: NA; j_call: TRBJ1-1; v_call: TRBV29-1; d_call: NA
cdr3_aa: CASSLVPSFQETQYF; cdr3_nt: TGTGCCAGCAGCTTAGTACCCAGTTTCCAAGAGACCCAGTACTTC; cdr3_length: 15; clone_size: NA; j_call: TRBJ2-5; v_call: TRBV7-9; d_call: NA
cdr3_aa: CASSFRGVGKLFF; cdr3_nt: TGCGCCAGCAGCTTTCGGGGGGTCGGAAAACTGTTTTTT; cdr3_length: 13; clone_size: NA; j_call: TRBJ1-4; v_call: TRBV5-1; d_call: NA
cdr3_aa: CASSQEGPGTGSYNEQFF; cdr3_nt: TGTGCCAGCAGCCAAGAGGGACCCGGGACAGGATCATACAATGAGCAGTTCTTC; cdr3_length: 18; clone_size: NA; j_call: TRBJ2-1; v_call: TRBV3-1; d_call: TRBD1
cdr3_aa: CASSRNPGGEQYF; cdr3_nt: TGCGCCAGCAGCCGAAACCCGGGTGGGGAGCAGTACTTC; cdr3_length: 13; clone_size: NA; j_call: TRBJ2-7; v_call: TRBV5-1; d_call: NA
cdr3_aa: CSASPRGGLTDTQYF; cdr3_nt: TGCAGTGCTAGCCCCAGGGGGGGCCTCACAGATACGCAGTATTTT; cdr3_length: 15; clone_size: NA; j_call: TRBJ2-3; v_call: TRBV20-1; d_call: NA
cdr3_aa: CASSPLALVNEQFF; cdr3_nt: TGCGCCAGCAGCCCACTAGCGCTGGTCAATGAGCAGTTCTTC; cdr3_length: 14; clone_size: NA; j_call: TRBJ2-1; v_call: TRBV5-1; d_call: TRBD2
cdr3_aa: CASSKLAGATHEQYF; cdr3_nt: TGCGCCAGCAGCAAACTAGCGGGAGCTACCCACGAGCAGTACTTC; cdr3_length: 15; clone_size: NA; j_call: TRBJ2-7; v_call: TRBV5-1; d_call: TRBD2
cdr3_aa: CATSRVTGVGSPLHF; cdr3_nt: TGTGCCACCAGCAGAGTGACAGGGGTCGGTTCACCCCTCCACTTT; cdr3_length: 15; clone_size: few; j_call: TRBJ1-6; v_call: TRBV15; d_call: TRBD1
cdr3_aa: CASTDPLNEQFF; cdr3_nt: TGTGCCAGCACCGACCCCCTCAATGAGCAGTTCTTC; cdr3_length: 12; clone_size: NA; j_call: TRBJ2-1; v_call: TRBV6-2/TRBV6-3; d_call: NA
cdr3_aa: CASTPSGQGAGEQFF; cdr3_nt: TGTGCCAGCACCCCGTCGGGACAGGGGGCGGGTGAGCAGTTCTTC; cdr3_length: 15; clone_size: NA; j_call: TRBJ2-1; v_call: TRBV9; d_call: TRBD1
cdr3_aa: CASSQASIPGGRTDTQYF; cdr3_nt: TGTGCCAGCAGCCAAGCTTCCATCCCGGGGGGCCGCACAGATACGCAGTATTTT; cdr3_length: 18; clone_size: NA; j_call: TRBJ2-3; v_call: TRBV4-2; d_call: NA
cdr3_aa: CASSYPSGTSGSWYEQYF; cdr3_nt: TGTGCCAGCAGCTACCCGTCCGGGACTAGCGGGAGTTGGTACGAGCAGTACTTC; cdr3_length: 18; clone_size: NA; j_call: TRBJ2-7; v_call: TRBV7-2; d_call: TRBD2
cdr3_aa: CASKTSGTNHRTDTQYF; cdr3_nt: TGTGCCAGTAAGACTAGCGGGACAAACCACCGCACAGATACGCAGTATTTT; cdr3_length: 17; clone_size: NA; j_call: TRBJ2-3; v_call: TRBV19; d_call: TRBD2
cdr3_aa: CSADQRGGGREQYF; cdr3_nt: TGCAGTGCCGACCAGCGGGGAGGGGGCCGCGAGCAGTACTTC; cdr3_length: 14; clone_size: few; j_call: TRBJ2-7; v_call: TRBV20-1; d_call: NA
cdr3_aa: CASSPYPPNEGYQETQYF; cdr3_nt: TGCGCCAGCAGTCCCTATCCACCGAACGAGGGATACCAAGAGACCCAGTACTTC; cdr3_length: 18; clone_size: few; j_call: TRBJ2-5; v_call: TRBV4-1; d_call: NA
cdr3_aa: CKGQGGPETQYF; cdr3_nt: TGCAAAGGCCAGGGAGGGCCAGAGACCCAGTACTTC; cdr3_length: 12; clone_size: NA; j_call: TRBJ2-5; v_call: TRBV20-1; d_call: TRBD2
cdr3_aa: CSVGSGVLETQYF; cdr3_nt: TGCAGCGTCGGATCGGGGGTGCTGGAGACCCAGTACTTC; cdr3_length: 13; clone_size: NA; j_call: TRBJ2-5; v_call: TRBV29-1; d_call: NA
cdr3_aa: CASKRQTGVDGYTF; cdr3_nt: TGTGCCAGCAAGAGGCAGACAGGAGTCGATGGCTACACCTTC; cdr3_length: 14; clone_size: NA; j_call: TRBJ1-2; v_call: TRBV2; d_call: NA
cdr3_aa: CLVEGLAGGGTYNEQFF; cdr3_nt: TGTCTAGTAGAGGGACTAGCGGGAGGAGGAACCTACAATGAGCAGTTCTTC; cdr3_length: 17; clone_size: NA; j_call: TRBJ2-1; v_call: TRBV20-1; d_call: TRBD2
cdr3_aa: CAISVRRERYTF; cdr3_nt: TGTGCCATCAGTGTTAGGAGGGAGCGCTACACCTTC; cdr3_length: 12; clone_size: NA; j_call: TRBJ1-2; v_call: TRBV10-3; d_call: NA
cdr3_aa: CSVERANTGELFF; cdr3_nt: TGCAGCGTTGAACGGGCGAACACCGGGGAGCTGTTTTTT; cdr3_length: 13; clone_size: NA; j_call: TRBJ2-2; v_call: TRBV29-1; d_call: NA
cdr3_aa: CASRLPPRGAQETQYF; cdr3_nt: TGTGCCAGCAGGCTCCCCCCGCGGGGGGCCCAAGAGACCCAGTACTTC; cdr3_length: 16; clone_size: few; j_call: TRBJ2-5; v_call: TRBV7-9; d_call: TRBD2
cdr3_aa: CPSSSPLENTEAFF; cdr3_nt: TGTCCCAGCAGCTCCCCCCTGGAGAACACTGAAGCTTTCTTT; cdr3_length: 14; clone_size: NA; j_call: TRBJ1-1; v_call: TRBV7-9; d_call: NA
cdr3_aa: CASSFFFLAGDTYNEQFF; cdr3_nt: TGCGCCAGCAGCTTCTTTTTCTTGGCGGGGGACACCTACAATGAGCAGTTCTTC; cdr3_length: 18; clone_size: NA; j_call: TRBJ2-1; v_call: TRBV5-1; d_call: NA
cdr3_aa: CASSLDGISDTQYF; cdr3_nt: TGTGCCAGCAGCTTAGATGGCATCTCAGATACGCAGTATTTT; cdr3_length: 14; clone_size: NA; j_call: TRBJ2-3; v_call: TRBV11-2; d_call: NA
cdr3_aa: CASSETGVGPQHF; cdr3_nt: TGTGCCAGCAGCGAGACAGGGGTTGGGCCCCAGCATTTT; cdr3_length: 13; clone_size: few; j_call: TRBJ1-5; v_call: TRBV7-6; d_call: TRBD1
cdr3_aa: CASSEGPLAGGYEQYF; cdr3_nt: TGTGCCAGCAGCGAGGGCCCGTTAGCGGGAGGCTACGAGCAGTACTTC; cdr3_length: 16; clone_size: NA; j_call: TRBJ2-7; v_call: TRBV9; d_call: TRBD2